The subject of this entry is one T cell receptor beta chain. TCRdb keeps only in-frame clones here, not all; method: immunoSEQ multiplex PCR. This table has 85,000 to 120,000 clones, about 90% appearing once. The data stem from a study of T cell changes during pregnancy in multiple sclerosis. Germline CDR1 reads SGHTA; CDR2 reads FQGNSA. V was shortened by 5 bases and J by 5 bases, with 18 bases between the two germline ends. This CDR3 is 15 amino acids long. The source material was peripheral blood, sampled before pregnancy. The chain is built from TRBV7-2 and TRBJ1-2; D is unclear. This clonotype was sampled from a female donor with multiple sclerosis, enrolled in a pregnancy study. Here the CDR3 reads CASSPTSPGFYGYTF. CDR3 nucleotide sequence: TGTGCCAGCAGCCCTACCTCGCCAGGTTTTTATGGCTACACCTTC. Full variable domain (remainder filled in from reference TRBV7-2 and TRBJ1-2): GAGVSQSPSNKVTEKGKDVELRCDPISGHTALYWYRQSLGQGLEFLIYFQGNSAPDKSGLPSDRFSAERTGGSVSTLTIQRTQQEDSAVYLCASSPTSPGFYGYTFGSGTRLTVV.